This is a list of T cell receptor beta chains from one sample in a study of PD-L1 blockade in urothelial cancer. Libraries were prepared by immunoSEQ multiplex PCR; TCRdb keeps only in-frame clonotypes and omits some of them. The sample carries about 91,000 clones, 70% to 90% recorded once. The source material was PBMCs, sampled around atezolizumab (anti-PD-L1) treatment. These receptors originate from a man between 65 and 80 years old with urothelial cancer. The CDR3 runs from the conserved cysteine through the conserved F or W. A D gene is named only where the DNA matches it firmly. Some rows mark clone size as missing; the rest say once, few, many or name a class of expanded clone.

CDR3 DNA,CDR3 protein,D gene,CDR3 length,clone size,V gene,J gene
TGTGCCAGCAGTTCTCTAGCGGGAGGGTACCACCAGTATTTT,CASSSLAGGYHQYF,TRBD2,14,-,TRBV27,TRBJ2-3
TGTGCCACCAGCGGGGGAACAGGGGGCGCGTTCGAGGCCAAAAACATTCAGTACTTC,CATSGGTGGAFEAKNIQYF,TRBD1,19,-,TRBV15,TRBJ2-4
TGTGCCAGCAGTGACTCGGGCCGATGGACAGGTACGAACACCGGGGAGCTGTTTTTT,CASSDSGRWTGTNTGELFF,TRBD1,19,-,TRBV6-4,TRBJ2-2
TGTGCCAGCAGCGCCGGACAGGGGAACTATGGCTACACCTTC,CASSAGQGNYGYTF,TRBD1,14,few,TRBV9,TRBJ1-2
TGCGCCAGCAGCCTGACTAGCGGGAGGGGTACAGATACGCAGTATTTT,CASSLTSGRGTDTQYF,TRBD2,16,-,TRBV4-1,TRBJ2-3
TGCGCCAGCAGCCAAGCGTCAGGGGGCTACAATGAGCAGTTCTTC,CASSQASGGYNEQFF,TRBD1,15,-,TRBV4-1,TRBJ2-1
TGTGCCAGCAGCTTAGACGGGTATGAGCAGTTCTTC,CASSLDGYEQFF,-,12,-,TRBV7-9,TRBJ2-1
TGTGCCAGCAGTGAAGGAGGGAGGCGCTACACCTTC,CASSEGGRRYTF,-,12,-,TRBV25-1,TRBJ1-2
TGTGCCTGGAGTGCTCGGACAGGGGGGGATAGCAATCAGCCCCAGCATTTT,CAWSARTGGDSNQPQHF,TRBD1,17,few,TRBV30,TRBJ1-5
TGTGCCAGCAGCACGAAAAATAGTCGGTTTAGCAATCAGCCCCAGCATTTT,CASSTKNSRFSNQPQHF,-,17,-,TRBV7-2,TRBJ1-5
TGTGCCAGTGTGAGGAGGCAGGGGGGATACGAGCAGTACTTC,CASVRRQGGYEQYF,-,14,-,TRBV19,TRBJ2-7
TGTGCCAGCAGCTCCGACAGGGACGGAGGCTACACCTTC,CASSSDRDGGYTF,TRBD1,13,-,TRBV11-2,TRBJ1-2
TGTGCCATCAGTTCACAGGACCTAGAGACCCAGTACTTC,CAISSQDLETQYF,-,13,-,TRBV10-3,TRBJ2-5
TGCGCCAGCACCCCCAACGGACAGGTGCGTGAAAAACTGTTTTTT,CASTPNGQVREKLFF,TRBD1,15,-,TRBV4-1,TRBJ1-4
TGTGCCAGCAGCTGGGAGGGGGACAATGAGCAGTTCTTC,CASSWEGDNEQFF,-,13,-,TRBV7-2,TRBJ2-1
TGCGCCAGCAGCCAAGATCAGATAGGGGGGGGAAGGATGAACACTGAAGCTTTCTTT,CASSQDQIGGGRMNTEAFF,-,19,-,TRBV4-1,TRBJ1-1
TGTGCCAGCAGTTCGGACAGGCGATCGAACACCGGGGAGCTGTTTTTT,CASSSDRRSNTGELFF,TRBD1,16,once,TRBV27,TRBJ2-2
TGTGCCAGCAGCTTAGTCGCGAACACCGGGGAGCTGTTTTTT,CASSLVANTGELFF,-,14,-,TRBV7-2,TRBJ2-2
TGTGCCAGCAAACAGGGGGATCTTGGCTACACCTTC,CASKQGDLGYTF,TRBD1,12,-,TRBV6-5,TRBJ1-2
TGCGCCAGCAGCCAAGAATTCGGGATCTATGGGAATGAGCAGTTCTTC,CASSQEFGIYGNEQFF,-,16,few,TRBV4-1,TRBJ2-1
TGTGCCAGCAGCTTAGGTAGCGGGGGTTCGTACGAGCAGTACTTC,CASSLGSGGSYEQYF,TRBD2,15,-,TRBV7-9,TRBJ2-7
TGTGCCAGCAGCTTATGGGCGACAGATACGCAGTATTTT,CASSLWATDTQYF,-,13,once,TRBV7-2,TRBJ2-3
TGTGCCAGCTCACCAGGGGCGCCCACTGAAGCTTTCTTT,CASSPGAPTEAFF,-,13,-,TRBV18,TRBJ1-1
TGTGCCAGCAGCTACTTAGGGGGCACTGAAGCTTTCTTT,CASSYLGGTEAFF,-,13,-,TRBV7-2,TRBJ1-1
TGTGCCAGCAGTTTACGGTACAATCAGCCCCAGCATTTT,CASSLRYNQPQHF,-,13,-,TRBV27,TRBJ1-5
TGTGCCAGCAGCCTCCAGGGCAGGGGGCGGAATTCACCCCTCCACTTT,CASSLQGRGRNSPLHF,TRBD1,16,once,TRBV5-5,TRBJ1-6